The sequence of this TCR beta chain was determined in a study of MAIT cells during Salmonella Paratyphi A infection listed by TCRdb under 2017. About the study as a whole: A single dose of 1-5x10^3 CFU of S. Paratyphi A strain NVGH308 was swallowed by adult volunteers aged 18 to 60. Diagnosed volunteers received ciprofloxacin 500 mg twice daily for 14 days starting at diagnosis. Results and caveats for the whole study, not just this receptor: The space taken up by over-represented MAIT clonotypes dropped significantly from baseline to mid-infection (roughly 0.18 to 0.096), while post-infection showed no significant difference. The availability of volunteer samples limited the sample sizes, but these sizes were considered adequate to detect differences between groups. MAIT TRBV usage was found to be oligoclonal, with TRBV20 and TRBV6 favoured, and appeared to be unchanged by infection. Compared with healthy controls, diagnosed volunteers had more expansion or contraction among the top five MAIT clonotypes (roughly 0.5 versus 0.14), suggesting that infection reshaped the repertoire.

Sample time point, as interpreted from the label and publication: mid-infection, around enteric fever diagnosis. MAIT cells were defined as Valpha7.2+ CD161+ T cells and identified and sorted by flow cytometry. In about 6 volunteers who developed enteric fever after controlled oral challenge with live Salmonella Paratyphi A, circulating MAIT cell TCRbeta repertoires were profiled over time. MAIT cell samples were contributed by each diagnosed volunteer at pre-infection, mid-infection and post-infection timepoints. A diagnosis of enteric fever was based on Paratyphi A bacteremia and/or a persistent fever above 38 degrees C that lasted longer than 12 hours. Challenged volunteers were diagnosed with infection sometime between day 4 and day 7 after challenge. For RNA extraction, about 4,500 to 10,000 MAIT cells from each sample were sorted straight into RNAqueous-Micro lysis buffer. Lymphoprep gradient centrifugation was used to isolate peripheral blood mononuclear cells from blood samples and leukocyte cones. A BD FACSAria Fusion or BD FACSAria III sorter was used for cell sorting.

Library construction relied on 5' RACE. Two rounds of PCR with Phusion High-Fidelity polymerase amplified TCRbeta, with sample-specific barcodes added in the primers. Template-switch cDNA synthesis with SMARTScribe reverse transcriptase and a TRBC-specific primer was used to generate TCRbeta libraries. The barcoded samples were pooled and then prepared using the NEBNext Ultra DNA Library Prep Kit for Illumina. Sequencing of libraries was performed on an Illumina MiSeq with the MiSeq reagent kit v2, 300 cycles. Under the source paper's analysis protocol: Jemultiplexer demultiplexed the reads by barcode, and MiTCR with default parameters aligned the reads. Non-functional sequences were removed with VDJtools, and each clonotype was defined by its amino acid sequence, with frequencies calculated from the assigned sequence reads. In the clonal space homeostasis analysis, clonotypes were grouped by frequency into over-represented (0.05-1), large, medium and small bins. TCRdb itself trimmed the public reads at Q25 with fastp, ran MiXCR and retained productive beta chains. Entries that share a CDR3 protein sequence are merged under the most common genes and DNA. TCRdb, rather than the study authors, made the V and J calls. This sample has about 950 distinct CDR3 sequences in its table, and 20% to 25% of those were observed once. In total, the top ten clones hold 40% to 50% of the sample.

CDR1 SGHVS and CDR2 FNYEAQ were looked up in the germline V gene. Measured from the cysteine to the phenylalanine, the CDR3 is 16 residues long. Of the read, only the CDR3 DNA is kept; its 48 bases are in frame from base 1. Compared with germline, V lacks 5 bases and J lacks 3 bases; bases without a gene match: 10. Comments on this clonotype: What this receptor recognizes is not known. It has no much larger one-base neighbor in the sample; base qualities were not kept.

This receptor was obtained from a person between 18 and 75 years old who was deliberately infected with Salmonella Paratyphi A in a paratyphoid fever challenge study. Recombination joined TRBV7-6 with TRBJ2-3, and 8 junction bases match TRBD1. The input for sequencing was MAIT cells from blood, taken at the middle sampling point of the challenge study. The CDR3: CASSPSDRGWTDTQYF. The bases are TGTGCCAGCAGCCCCTCCGACAGGGGTTGGACAGATACGCAGTATTTT.